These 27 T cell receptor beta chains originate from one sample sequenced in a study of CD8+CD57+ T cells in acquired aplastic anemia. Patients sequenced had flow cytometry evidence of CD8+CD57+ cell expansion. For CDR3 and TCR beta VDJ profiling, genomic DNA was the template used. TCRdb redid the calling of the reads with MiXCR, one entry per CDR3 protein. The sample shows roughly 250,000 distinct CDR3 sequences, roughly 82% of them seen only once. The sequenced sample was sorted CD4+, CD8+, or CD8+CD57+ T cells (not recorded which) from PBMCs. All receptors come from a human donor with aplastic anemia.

The CDR3 here is CASSFTGSGGYDETF. For the CDR3, the DNA is TGTGCCAGCAGCTTTACAGGGAGCGGGGGGTATGACGAGACCTTC. The V and J genes are TRBV7-9 and TRBJ1-2; D might be TRBD1 (6 bases). This CDR3 region has 15 residues. Germline loops: CDR1 SEHNR, CDR2 FQNEAQ (reference sequence). Trimming pared 3 bases from V and 14 bases from J, leaving 25 bases between.

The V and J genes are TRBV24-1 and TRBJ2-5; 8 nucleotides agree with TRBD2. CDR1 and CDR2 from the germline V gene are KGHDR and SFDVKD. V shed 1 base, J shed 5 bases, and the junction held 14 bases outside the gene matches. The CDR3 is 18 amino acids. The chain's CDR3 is CATSDLEKAGAVEETQYF. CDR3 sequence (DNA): TGTGCCACCAGTGATTTAGAGAAAGCGGGAGCGGTAGAGGAGACCCAGTACTTC.

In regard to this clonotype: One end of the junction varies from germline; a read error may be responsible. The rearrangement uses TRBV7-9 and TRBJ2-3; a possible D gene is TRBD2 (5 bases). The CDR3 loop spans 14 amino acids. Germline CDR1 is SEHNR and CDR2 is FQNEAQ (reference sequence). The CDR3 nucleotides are TGTGCCAGCAGCTTTGAAGGAGGTCCTGGTACCGATGATTTT. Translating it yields CASSFEGGPGTDDF.

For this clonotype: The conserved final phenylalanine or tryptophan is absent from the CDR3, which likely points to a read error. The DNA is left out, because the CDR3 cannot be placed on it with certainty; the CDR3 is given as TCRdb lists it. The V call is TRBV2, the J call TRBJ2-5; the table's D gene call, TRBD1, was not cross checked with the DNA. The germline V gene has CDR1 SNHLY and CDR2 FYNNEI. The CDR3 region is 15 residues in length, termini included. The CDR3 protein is CASGDGGTDTQNYCS.

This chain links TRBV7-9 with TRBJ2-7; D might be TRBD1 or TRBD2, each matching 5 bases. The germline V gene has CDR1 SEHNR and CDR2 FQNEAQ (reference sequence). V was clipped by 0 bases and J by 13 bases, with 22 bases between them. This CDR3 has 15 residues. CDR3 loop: CASSLAGSYGAEVYF. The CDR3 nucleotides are TGTGCCAGCAGCTTAGCGGGTAGCTACGGGGCCGAGGTCTACTTC. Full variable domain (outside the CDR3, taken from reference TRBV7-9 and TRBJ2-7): DTGVSQNPRHKITKRGQNVTFRCDPISEHNRLYWYRQTLGQGPEFLTYFQNEAQLEKSRLLSDRFSAERPKGSFSTLEIQRTEQGDSAMYLCASSLAGSYGAEVYFGPGTRLTVT.

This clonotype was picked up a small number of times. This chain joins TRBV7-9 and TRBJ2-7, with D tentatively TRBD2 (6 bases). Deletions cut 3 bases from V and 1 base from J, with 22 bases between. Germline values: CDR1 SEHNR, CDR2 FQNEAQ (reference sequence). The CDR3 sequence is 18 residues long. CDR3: CASSFHTGGAALSYEQYV. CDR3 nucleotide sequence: TGTGCCAGCAGCTTTCATACAGGCGGGGCAGCCCTTTCCTACGAGCAGTACGTC.

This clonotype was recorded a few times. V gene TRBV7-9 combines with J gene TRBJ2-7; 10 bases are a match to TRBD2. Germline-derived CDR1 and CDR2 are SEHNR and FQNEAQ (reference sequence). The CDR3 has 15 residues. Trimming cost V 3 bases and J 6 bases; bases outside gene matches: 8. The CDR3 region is CASSFQRSGGGEQYF. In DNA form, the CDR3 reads TGTGCCAGCAGCTTTCAAAGAAGCGGGGGGGGCGAGCAGTACTTC.

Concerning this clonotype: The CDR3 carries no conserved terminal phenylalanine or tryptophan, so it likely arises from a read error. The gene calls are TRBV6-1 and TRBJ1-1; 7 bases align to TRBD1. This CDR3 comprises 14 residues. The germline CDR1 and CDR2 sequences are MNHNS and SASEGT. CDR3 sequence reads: CAISEGARGTEAFL. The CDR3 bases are TGTGCCATCAGTGAGGGGGCGCGGGGGACTGAAGCTTTCCTT.

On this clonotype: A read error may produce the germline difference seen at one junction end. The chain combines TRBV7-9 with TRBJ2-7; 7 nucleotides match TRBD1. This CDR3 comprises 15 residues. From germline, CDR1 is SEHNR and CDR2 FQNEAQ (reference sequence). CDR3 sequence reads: CASSLGDRDSYEQYF. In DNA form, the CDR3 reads TGCGCCAGCAGCTTGGGCGACAGGGACTCCTACGAGCAGTACTTC.

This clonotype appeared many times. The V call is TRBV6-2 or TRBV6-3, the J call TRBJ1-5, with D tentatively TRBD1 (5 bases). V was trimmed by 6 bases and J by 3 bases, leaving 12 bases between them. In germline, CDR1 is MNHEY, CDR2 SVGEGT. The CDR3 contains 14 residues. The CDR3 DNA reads TGTGCCAGCAGGGGGACGGTGAACAATCAGCCCCAGCATTTT. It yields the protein CASRGTVNNQPQHF.

The CDR3 is CATSRATGGTEAFF. The CDR3 region has the DNA TGTGCCACCAGCAGAGCAACAGGGGGAACTGAAGCTTTCTTT. This chain uses TRBV15 with TRBJ1-1, with 8 bases aligning to TRBD1. The trim removed 1 base at V and 5 bases at J, leaving 3 bases unmatched. Looked up from germline, CDR1 is LNHNV and CDR2 is YYDKDF (reference sequence). This CDR3 is 14 amino acids long.

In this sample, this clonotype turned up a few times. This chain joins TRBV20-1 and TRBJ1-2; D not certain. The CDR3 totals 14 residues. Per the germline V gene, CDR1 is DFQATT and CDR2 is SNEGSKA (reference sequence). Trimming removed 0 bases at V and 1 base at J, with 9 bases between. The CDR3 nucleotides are TGCAGTGCTAGAGATCTCCGCCTTAACTATGGCTACACCTTC. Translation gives CSARDLRLNYGYTF.

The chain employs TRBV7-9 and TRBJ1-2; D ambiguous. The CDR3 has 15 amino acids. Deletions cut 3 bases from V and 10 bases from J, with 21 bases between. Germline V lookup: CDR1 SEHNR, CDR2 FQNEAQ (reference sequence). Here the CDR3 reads CASSLTRSGDCDYTF. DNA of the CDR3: TGTGCCAGCAGCTTGACAAGAAGCGGCGACTGCGACTACACCTTC.

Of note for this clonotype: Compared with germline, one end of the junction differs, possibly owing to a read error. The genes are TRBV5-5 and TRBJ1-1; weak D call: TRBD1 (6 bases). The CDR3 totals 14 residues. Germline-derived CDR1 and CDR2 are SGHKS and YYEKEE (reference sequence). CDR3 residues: CASSLYRVNTEAFF. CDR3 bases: TGTGCCAGCAGCTTGTACAGGGTCAACACTGAAGCTTTTTTT.

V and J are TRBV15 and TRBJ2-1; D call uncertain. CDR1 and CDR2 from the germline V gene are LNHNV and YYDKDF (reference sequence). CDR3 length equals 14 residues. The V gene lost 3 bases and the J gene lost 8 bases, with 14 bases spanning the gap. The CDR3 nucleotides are TGTGCCACCAGCAGGGGCTCCAGCCAAGATGAGCAGTTCTTC. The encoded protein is CATSRGSSQDEQFF.

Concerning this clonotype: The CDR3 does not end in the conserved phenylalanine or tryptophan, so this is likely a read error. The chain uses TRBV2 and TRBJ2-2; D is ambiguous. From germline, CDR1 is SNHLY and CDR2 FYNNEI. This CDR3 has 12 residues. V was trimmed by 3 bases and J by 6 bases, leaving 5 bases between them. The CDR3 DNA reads TGTGCCAGCAGTGAGTTACCCGGGGAGCTGTTTTAT. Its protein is CASSELPGELFY.

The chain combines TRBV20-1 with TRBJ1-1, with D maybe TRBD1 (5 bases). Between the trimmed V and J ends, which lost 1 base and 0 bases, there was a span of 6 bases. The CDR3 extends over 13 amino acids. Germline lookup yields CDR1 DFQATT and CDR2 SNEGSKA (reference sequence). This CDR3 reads CSARGGMNTEAFF. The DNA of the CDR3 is TGCAGTGCTAGAGGGGGGATGAACACTGAAGCTTTCTTT.

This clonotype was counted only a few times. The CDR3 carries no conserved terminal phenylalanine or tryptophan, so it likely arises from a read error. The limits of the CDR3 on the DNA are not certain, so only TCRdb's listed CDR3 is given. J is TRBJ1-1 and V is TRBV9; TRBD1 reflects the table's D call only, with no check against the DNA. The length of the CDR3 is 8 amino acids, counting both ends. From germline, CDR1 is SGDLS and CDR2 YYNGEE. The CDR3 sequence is CASTPGVV.

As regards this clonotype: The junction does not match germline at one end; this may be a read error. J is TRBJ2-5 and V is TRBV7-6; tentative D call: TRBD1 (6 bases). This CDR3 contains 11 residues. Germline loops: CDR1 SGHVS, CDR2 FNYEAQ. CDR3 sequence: CASSTGQNPHF. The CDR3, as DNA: TGTGCCAGCAGCACAGGACAGAACCCCCACTTC.

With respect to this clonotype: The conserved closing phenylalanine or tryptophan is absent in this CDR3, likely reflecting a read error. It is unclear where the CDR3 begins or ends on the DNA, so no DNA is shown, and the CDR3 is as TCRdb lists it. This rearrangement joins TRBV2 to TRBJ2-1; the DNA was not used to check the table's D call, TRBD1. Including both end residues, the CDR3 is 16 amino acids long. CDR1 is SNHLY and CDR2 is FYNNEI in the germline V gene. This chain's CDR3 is CASGHGGADAQDVGPG.

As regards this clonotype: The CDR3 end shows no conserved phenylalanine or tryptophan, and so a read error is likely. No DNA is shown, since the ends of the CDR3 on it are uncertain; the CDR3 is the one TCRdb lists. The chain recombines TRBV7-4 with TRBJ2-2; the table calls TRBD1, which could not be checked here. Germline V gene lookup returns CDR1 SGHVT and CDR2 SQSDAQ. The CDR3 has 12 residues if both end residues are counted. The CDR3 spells CASSIAGSYGAN.

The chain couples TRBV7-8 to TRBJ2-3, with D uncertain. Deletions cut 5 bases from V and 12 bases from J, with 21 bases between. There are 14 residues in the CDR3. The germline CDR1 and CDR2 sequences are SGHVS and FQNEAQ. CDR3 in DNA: TGTGCCAGCAGCCCGGCGGCTGGCCGTATTACCCAGTATTTT. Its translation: CASSPAAGRITQYF.

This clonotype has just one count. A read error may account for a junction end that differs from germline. This CDR3 reads CASSRGSTNETLFF. In nucleotides, the CDR3 is TGTGCCAGCAGCAGAGGCTCAACTAATGAAACACTGTTTTTT. The chain recombines TRBV15 with TRBJ1-4; unclear D gene. Per germline, CDR1 LNHNV and CDR2 YYDKDF (reference sequence). The CDR3 contains 14 residues.

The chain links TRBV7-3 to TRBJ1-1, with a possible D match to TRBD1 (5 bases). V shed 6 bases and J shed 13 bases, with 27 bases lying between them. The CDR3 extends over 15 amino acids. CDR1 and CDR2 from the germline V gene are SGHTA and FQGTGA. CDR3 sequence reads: CASSSSGTWGETHFF. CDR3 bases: TGTGCCAGCAGTTCTAGCGGGACTTGGGGAGAGACCCATTTCTTT.

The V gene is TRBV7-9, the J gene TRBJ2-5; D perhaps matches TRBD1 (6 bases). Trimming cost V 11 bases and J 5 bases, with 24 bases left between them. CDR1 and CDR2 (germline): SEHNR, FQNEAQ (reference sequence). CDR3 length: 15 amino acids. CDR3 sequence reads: CAGRVAQGTQETQYF. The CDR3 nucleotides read TGTGCCGGCCGCGTAGCCCAGGGGACCCAGGAGACCCAGTACTTC.

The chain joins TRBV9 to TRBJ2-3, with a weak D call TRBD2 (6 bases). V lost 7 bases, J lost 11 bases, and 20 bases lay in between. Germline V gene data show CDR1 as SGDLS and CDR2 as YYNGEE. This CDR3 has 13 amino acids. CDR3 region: CASGDGGTAQQYF. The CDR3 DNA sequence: TGTGCCAGCGGCGACGGGGGAACAGCGCAGCAGTATTTT. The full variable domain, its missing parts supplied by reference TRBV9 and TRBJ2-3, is DSGVTQTPKHLITATGQRVTLRCSPRSGDLSVYWYQQSLDQGLQFLIQYYNGEERAKGNILERFSAQQFPDLHSELNLSSLELGDSALYFCASGDGGTAQQYFGPGTRLTVL.

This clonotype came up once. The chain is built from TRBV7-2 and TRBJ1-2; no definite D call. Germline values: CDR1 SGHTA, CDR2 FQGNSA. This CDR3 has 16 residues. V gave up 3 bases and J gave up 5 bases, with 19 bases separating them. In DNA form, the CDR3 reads TGTGCCAGCAGCTTGGAGGGTGACGAGCTCGTATATGGCTACACCTTC. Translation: CASSLEGDELVYGYTF.